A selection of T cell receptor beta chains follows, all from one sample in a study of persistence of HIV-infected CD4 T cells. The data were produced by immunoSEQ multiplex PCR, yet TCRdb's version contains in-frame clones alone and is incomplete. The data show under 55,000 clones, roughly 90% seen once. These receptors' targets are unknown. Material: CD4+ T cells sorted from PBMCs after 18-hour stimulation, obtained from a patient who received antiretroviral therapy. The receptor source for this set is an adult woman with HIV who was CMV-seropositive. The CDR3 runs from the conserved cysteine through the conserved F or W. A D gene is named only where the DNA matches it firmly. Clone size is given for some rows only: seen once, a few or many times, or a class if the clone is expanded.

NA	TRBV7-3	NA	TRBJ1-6	TGTGCCAGCAGCTTAGAGTCAGTGCATTCACCCCTCCACTTT	CASSLESVHSPLHF
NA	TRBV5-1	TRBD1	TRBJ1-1	TGCGCCAGCAGCTTAACGGGACAGCAGGAAACTGAAGCTTTCTTT	CASSLTGQQETEAFF
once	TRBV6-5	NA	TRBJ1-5	TGTGCCACTGAGGTGGTGAGCAATCAGCCCCAGCATTTT	CATEVVSNQPQHF
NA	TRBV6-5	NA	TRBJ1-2	TGTGCCAGCAGTCCCCAGGGTGTCGAGGACTATGGCTACACCTTC	CASSPQGVEDYGYTF
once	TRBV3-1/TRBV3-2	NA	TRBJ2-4	TGTGCCAGCAGCCAAGGGCGGGACTTCAAAATAGCCAAAAACATTCAGTACTTC	CASSQGRDFKIAKNIQYF
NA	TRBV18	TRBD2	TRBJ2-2	TGTGCCAGCTCACCGCGGGGGGCGAACACCGGGGAGCTGTTTTTT	CASSPRGANTGELFF
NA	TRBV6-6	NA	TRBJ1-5	TGTGCCAGCAGAGAGGGGGTTAGCAATCAGCCCCAGCATTTT	CASREGVSNQPQHF
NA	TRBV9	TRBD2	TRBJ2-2	TGTGCCAGCAGCGTAGGGCCTAGCGGGGTGAACACCGGGGAGCTGTTTTTT	CASSVGPSGVNTGELFF
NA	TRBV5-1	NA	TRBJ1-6	TGCGCCAGCAGCTTGGGACAGGATAATTCACCCCTCCACTTT	CASSLGQDNSPLHF
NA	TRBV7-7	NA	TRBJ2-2	TGTGCCAGCAGCTTAGATGGGGCCGGGGAGCTGTTTTTT	CASSLDGAGELFF
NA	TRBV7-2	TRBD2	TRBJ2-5	TGTGCCAGCAGCTTCCTCGGACTAGCGGTCCCTCAAGAGACCCAGTACTTC	CASSFLGLAVPQETQYF
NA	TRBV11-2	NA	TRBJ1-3	TGTGCCAGCAGCCAGACAGGTCCCTCTGGAAACACCATATATTTT	CASSQTGPSGNTIYF
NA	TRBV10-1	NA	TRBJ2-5	TGCGCCAGCAGTGACATGAGAGGAGAGACCCAGTACTTC	CASSDMRGETQYF
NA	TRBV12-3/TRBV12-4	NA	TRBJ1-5	TGTGCCAGCAGGCGCTATAGCAATCAGCCCCAGCATTTT	CASRRYSNQPQHF
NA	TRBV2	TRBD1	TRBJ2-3	TGTGCCAGCAGCCAGGGGGCTTCAGATACGCAGTATTTT	CASSQGASDTQYF
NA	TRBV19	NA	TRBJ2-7	TGTGCCAGTAGTTCCGAGGGGCCAGGGGCTACCTACGAGCAGTACTTC	CASSSEGPGATYEQYF